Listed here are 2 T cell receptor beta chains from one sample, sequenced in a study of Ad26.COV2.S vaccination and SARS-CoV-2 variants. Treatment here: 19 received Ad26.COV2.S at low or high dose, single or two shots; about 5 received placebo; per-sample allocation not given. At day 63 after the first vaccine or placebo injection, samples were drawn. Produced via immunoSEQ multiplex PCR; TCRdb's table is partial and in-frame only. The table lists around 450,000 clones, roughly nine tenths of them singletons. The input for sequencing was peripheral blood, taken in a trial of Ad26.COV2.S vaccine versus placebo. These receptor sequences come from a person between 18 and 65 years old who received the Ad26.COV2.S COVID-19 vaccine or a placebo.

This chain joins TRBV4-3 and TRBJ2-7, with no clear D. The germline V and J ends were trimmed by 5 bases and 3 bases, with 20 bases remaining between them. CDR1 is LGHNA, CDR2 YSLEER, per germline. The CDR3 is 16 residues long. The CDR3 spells CASSSRICPSLYEQYF. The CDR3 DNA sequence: TGCGCCAGCAGCTCAAGGATCTGCCCATCCCTCTACGAGCAGTACTTC.

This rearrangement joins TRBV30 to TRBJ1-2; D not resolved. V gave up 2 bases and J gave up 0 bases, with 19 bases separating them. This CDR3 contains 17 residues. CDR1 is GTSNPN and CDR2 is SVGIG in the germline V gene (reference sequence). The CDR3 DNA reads TGTGCCTGGAGTACGGAGGGAGGATGGGCTCCTAACTATGGCTACACCTTC. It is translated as CAWSTEGGWAPNYGYTF. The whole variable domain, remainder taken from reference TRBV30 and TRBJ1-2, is SQTIHQWPATLVQPVGSPLSLECTVEGTSNPNLYWYRQAAGRGLQLLFYSVGIGQISSEVPQNLSASRPQDRQFILSSKKLLLSDSGFYLCAWSTEGGWAPNYGYTFGSGTRLTVV.